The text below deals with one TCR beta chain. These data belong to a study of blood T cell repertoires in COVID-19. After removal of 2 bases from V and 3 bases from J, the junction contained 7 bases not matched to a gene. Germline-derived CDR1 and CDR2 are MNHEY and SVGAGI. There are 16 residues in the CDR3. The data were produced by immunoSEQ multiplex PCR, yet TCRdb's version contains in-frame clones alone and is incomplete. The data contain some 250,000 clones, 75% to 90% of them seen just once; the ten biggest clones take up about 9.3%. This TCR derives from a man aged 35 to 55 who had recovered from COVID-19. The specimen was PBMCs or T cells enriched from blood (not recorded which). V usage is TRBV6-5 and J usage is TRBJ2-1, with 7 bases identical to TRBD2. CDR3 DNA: TGTGCCAGCAGTTACCTAAGCGGGATAAACTACAATGAGCAGTTCTTC. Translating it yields CASSYLSGINYNEQFF.